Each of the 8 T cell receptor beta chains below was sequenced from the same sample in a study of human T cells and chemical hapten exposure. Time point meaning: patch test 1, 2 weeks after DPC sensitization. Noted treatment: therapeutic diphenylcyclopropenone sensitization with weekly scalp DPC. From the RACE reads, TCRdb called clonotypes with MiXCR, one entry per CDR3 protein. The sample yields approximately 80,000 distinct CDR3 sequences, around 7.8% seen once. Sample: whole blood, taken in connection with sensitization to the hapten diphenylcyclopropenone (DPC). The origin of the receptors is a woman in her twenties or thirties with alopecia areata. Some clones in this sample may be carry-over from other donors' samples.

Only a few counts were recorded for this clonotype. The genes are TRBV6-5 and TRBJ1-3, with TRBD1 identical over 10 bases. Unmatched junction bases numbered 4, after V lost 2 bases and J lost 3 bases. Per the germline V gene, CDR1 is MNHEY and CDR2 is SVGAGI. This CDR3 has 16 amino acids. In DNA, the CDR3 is TGTGCCAGCAGTTACGACGGGACAGGGGTTGGAAACACCATATATTTT. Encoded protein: CASSYDGTGVGNTIYF.

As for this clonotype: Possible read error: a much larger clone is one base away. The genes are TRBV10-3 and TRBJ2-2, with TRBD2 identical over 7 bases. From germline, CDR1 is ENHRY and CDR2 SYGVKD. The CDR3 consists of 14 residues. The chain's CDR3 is CAIHRDYRPGGLFF. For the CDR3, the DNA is TGTGCCATCCACCGGGACTATCGTCCCGGGGGGCTGTTTTTT.

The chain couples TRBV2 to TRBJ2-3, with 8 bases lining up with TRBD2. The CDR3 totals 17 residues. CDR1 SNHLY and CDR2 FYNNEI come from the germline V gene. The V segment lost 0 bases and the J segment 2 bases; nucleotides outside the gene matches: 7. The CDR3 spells CASSEAWSGGTTDTQYF. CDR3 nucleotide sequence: TGTGCCAGCAGTGAAGCGTGGAGCGGGGGTACCACAGATACGCAGTATTTT.

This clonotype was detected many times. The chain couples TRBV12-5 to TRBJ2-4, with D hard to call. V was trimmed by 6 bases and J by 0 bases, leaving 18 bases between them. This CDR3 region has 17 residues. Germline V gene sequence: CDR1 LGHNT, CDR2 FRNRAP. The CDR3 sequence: CASGQDGSALAKNIQYF. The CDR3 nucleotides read TGTGCTAGTGGCCAAGATGGAAGTGCACTAGCCAAAAACATTCAGTACTTC.

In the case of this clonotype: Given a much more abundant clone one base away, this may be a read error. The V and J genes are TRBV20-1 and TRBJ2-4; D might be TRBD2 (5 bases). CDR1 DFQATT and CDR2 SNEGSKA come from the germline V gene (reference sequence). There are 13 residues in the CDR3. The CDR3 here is CSARGTLINIRYF. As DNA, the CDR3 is TGCAGTGCTAGAGGGACTCTTATAAACATTCGGTACTTC.

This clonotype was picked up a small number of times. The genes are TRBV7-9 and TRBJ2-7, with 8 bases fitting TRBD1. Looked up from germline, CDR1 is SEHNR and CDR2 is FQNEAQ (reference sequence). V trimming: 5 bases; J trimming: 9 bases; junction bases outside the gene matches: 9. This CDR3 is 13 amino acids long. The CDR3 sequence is CASSPTTGAMQYF. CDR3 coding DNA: TGTGCCAGCAGCCCCACGACAGGGGCCATGCAGTACTTC.

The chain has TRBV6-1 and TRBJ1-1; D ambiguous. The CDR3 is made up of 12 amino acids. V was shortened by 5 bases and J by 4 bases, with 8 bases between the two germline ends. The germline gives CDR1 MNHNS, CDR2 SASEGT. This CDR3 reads CASSPRSTEAFF. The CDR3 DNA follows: TGTGCCAGCAGTCCAAGGAGCACTGAAGCTTTCTTT.

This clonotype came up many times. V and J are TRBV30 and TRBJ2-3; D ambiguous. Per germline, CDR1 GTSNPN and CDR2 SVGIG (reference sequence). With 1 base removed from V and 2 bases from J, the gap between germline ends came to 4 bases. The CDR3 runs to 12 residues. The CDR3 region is CAWSAATDTQYF. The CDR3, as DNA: TGTGCCTGGAGTGCCGCCACAGATACGCAGTATTTT.